This T cell receptor (beta chain) is from a study of blood T cell repertoires in COVID-19. As for the study in general: Some COVID-19 samples were acute and others convalescent; all came from the United States, Italy and Spain. Sample material is recorded as cDNA or gDNA derived from T cells, B-cell-depleted T cells, or PBMCs.

Per the original data handling: How many nucleated cells were present was estimated from reference gene primer amplification. The protocol was immunoSEQ multiplex PCR, while the TCRdb copy is restricted to in-frame clones and leaves out a portion. V, J and clone size derive from that table, while D and trimming were established from the DNA sequence. The sample has about 280,000 clones; approximately 89% are singletons. CDR1 is SGHDT, CDR2 YYEEEE, per germline. The CDR3 is 14 amino acids. The V gene lost 0 bases and the J gene lost 2 bases, with 6 bases spanning the gap. The V call is TRBV5-6, the J call TRBJ1-5; D gene uncertain. The sequenced sample consisted of peripheral blood. This TCR was sampled from a middle-aged man with active or convalescent COVID-19. The CDR3, as DNA: TGTGCCAGCAGCTTGGGGGGAGGCAATCAGCCCCAGCATTTT. Its translation: CASSLGGGNQPQHF. The whole variable domain, remainder taken from reference TRBV5-6 and TRBJ1-5, is DAGVTQSPTHLIKTRGQQVTLRCSPKSGHDTVSWYQQALGQGPQFIFQYYEEEERQRGNFPDRFSGHQFPNYSSELNVNALLLGDSALYLCASSLGGGNQPQHFGDGTRLSIL.